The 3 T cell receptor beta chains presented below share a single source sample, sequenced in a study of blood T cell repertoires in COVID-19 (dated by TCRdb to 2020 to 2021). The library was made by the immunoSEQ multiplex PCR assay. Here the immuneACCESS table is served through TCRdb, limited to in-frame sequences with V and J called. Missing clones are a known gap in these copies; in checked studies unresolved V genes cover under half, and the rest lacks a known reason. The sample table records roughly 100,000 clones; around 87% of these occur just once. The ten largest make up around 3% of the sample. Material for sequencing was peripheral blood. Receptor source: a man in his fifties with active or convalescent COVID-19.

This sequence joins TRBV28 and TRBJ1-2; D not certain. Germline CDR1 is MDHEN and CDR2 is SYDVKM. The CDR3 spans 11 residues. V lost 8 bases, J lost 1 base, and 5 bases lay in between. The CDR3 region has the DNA TGTGCCAGCGTTAGTAACTATGGCTACACCTTC. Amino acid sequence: CASVSNYGYTF.

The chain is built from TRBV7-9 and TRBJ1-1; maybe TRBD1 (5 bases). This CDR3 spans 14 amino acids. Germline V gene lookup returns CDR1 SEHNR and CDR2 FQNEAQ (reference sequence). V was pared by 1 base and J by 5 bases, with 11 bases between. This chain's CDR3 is CASSLGQMETEAFF. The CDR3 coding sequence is TGTGCCAGCAGCTTAGGACAGATGGAGACTGAAGCTTTCTTT.

The CDR3 DNA sequence: TGTGCCAGCGGCCGAGGTGCTAGCACAGATACGCAGTATTTT. This sequence encodes CASGRGASTDTQYF. The rearrangement links TRBV6-6 to TRBJ2-3, with no clear D. The ends were cut back, 8 bases at V and 0 bases at J, with 12 bases in the middle. This CDR3 region has 14 residues. Looked up from germline, CDR1 is MNHNY and CDR2 is SVGAGI (reference sequence).